This T cell receptor (beta chain) was sequenced for a study of vaccination effects on CD4 cells after COVID-19. TCRdb's table, derived via immunoSEQ multiplex PCR, lists solely in-frame clones and lacks some. The sample holds tens of thousands of clones, roughly two thirds seen once. This clone has a handful of counts. Antigen: not known. General study results and limits: At late timepoints after vaccination, vaccine- and infection-induced clones shrank markedly.

This CDR3 has 14 residues. Looked up from germline, CDR1 is MNHEY and CDR2 is SMNVEV (reference sequence). The V end was cut by 4 bases, the J end by 1 base, with 10 bases between. The ViraFEST assay expanded antigen-specific CD4+ T cells with viral peptide pools before sequencing. Culture proceeded for more than nine days, and CD4+ T cells were then isolated. Every participant took two doses of the BNT162b2 or mRNA-1273 vaccine. With 7.5 to 10 ug/ml peptides and 9 to 10 IU/ml IL-2, 2 million or so PBMC per well were cultured. Sequencing used CD4+ T cells from PBMCs cultured with HCoV-229E spike peptides, obtained after COVID-19 vaccination. The V and J genes are TRBV27 and TRBJ1-1; possibly TRBD1 for D (5 bases). The receptor comes from a human donor who received a COVID-19 vaccine. The CDR3 loop reads CASSSVGPNTEAFF. DNA of the CDR3: TGTGCCAGCAGTTCAGTGGGGCCGAACACTGAAGCTTTCTTT.